Listed here is a single TCR beta chain. These data are taken from a study of control samples from healthy donors and cancer patients. Germline V gene sequence: CDR1 MNHEY, CDR2 SVGAGI. This CDR3 region has 15 residues. Trimming took 0 bases from V and 1 from J, leaving 9 bases between them. Assay: immunoSEQ multiplex PCR; the TCRdb copy retains only in-frame clones and omits some. The top ten hold more than 5.5% of the sample, which has tens of thousands of clones, about 88% seen once. The gene calls are TRBV6-5 and TRBJ2-5, with D perhaps matching TRBD1 or TRBD2 (6 bases each). This TCR came from a man aged 45-65 years in good health. The specimen sequenced was blood. DNA of the CDR3: TGTGCCAGCAGTTACTCTGGAGGGGGCCAAGAGACCCAGTACTTC. Its translation: CASSYSGGGQETQYF.